Following are 5 T cell receptor beta chains from one sample sequenced in a study of cytomegalovirus exposure and HLA in healthy donors (dated by TCRdb to about 2017). Receptors were amplified or captured by the immunoSEQ multiplex PCR assay. The multiplex PCR relied on a mix of 60 forward primers for TCR Vbeta segments and 13 reverse primers for TCR Jbeta segments. Drawn from immuneACCESS, this table holds only the in-frame rearrangements with V and J called that TCRdb kept. Clones are partly lost; checked studies trace under half to an unresolved V gene and leave the rest unexplained. The sample contains hundreds of thousands of clones, approximately 70% of them found a single time. The biggest ten clones account for 2% to 2.5% of the sample. Sequenced material: PBMCs. The receptor source for this set is a female donor in good health and CMV-seronegative.

This chain connects TRBV18 to TRBJ2-5; TRBD1 aligns across 9 bases. The end of the DNA aligns better with TRBJ2-7, so the J call may be wrong. Germline V gene lookup returns CDR1 KGHSH and CDR2 LQKENI. The CDR3 loop spans 14 amino acids. CDR3 region: CASSQGQGTYEQYF. In nucleotides, the CDR3 is TGTGCCAGCTCACAGGGACAGGGTACCTACGAGCAGTACTTC.

The chain is built from TRBV30 and TRBJ1-1; D is perhaps TRBD1 (5 bases). V lost 3 bases to trimming and J lost 6 bases, with 11 bases between them. Germline V CDR1 and CDR2: GTSNPN, SVGIG (reference sequence). The CDR3 runs to 12 residues. The CDR3 coding sequence is TGTGCCTGGAGGCCCCTACAGGCTGAAGCTTTCTTT. Protein: CAWRPLQAEAFF.

This chain connects TRBV29-1 to TRBJ1-2; a weak D match, TRBD1 (5 bases). The V gene's germline CDR1 is SQVTM and CDR2 ANQGSEA. This CDR3 comprises 14 residues. V was pared by 2 bases and J by 7 bases, with 17 bases between. The DNA of the CDR3 is TGCAGCGTTGAAACGTATCGAGGGGAGGGTGGCTACACCTTC. This gives the protein CSVETYRGEGGYTF.

This clone showed up just once. V and J are TRBV2 and TRBJ1-5; 9 bases match TRBD1. Germline trimming cut 7 bases from V and 6 bases from J; bases unmatched to any gene: 7. This CDR3 region has 14 residues. Germline loops: CDR1 SNHLY, CDR2 FYNNEI. The CDR3 sequence: CASTPDRGFQPQHF. The CDR3 DNA reads TGTGCCAGCACCCCGGACAGGGGATTTCAGCCCCAGCATTTT.

CDR3 sequence reads: CATQRGSNQPQHF. CDR3 sequence (DNA): TGTGCCACCCAAAGAGGTAGCAATCAGCCCCAGCATTTT. The chain combines TRBV6-5 with TRBJ1-5; D is unclear. This CDR3 region has 13 residues. CDR1 is MNHEY, CDR2 SVGAGI, per germline. V was cut by 10 bases and J by 0 bases, with 10 bases left in between.